This T cell receptor (beta chain) was found in a study of regulatory T cells in long-lasting Graves disease. Study overall: Those Graves' patients who were newly diagnosed had been on antithyroid drugs under 3 months.

Study-wide results and caveats: The small sample size may have reduced accuracy.

V shed 0 bases and J shed 5 bases, with 24 bases lying between them. CDR1 is MNHEY and CDR2 is SVGAGI in the germline V gene. There are 19 residues in the CDR3. Time point in this sample: newly diagnosed GD, antithyroid drugs for less than 3 months. The TCR library was made from RNA extracted from PBMCs. The patients included were those that came from an endocrinology department in Xi'an, China. This clonotype occurred a few times. The antigen is not known. The authors built TCR beta libraries using iRepertoire HTBI primers and Arm-PCR of CDR3 regions. Using its own MiXCR run on the multiplex PCR reads, TCRdb lists one record per CDR3 protein. This table holds approximately 400,000 distinct CDR3 sequences, 15% found once. This sample was also put to use in a study of T cells in Graves' hyperthyroidism and ophthalmopathy. That source adds: The blood repertoire included most of the expanded thyroid clonotypes above 0.001.

This rearrangement joins TRBV6-5 to TRBJ2-3; weak D call: TRBD1 (8 bases). The clonotype comes from a woman aged 40 to 49 with Graves disease. The input for sequencing was peripheral blood mononuclear cells (PBMCs), taken at new diagnosis, from a patient treated with antithyroid drugs. CDR3 nucleotide sequence: TGTGCCAGCAGTTACTCGGGACAGGACCTTGGACTAGAGGGAGATACGCAGTATTTT. As protein: CASSYSGQDLGLEGDTQYF.